Here is one T cell receptor beta chain with its context. Method: immunoSEQ multiplex PCR; TCRdb's copy keeps in-frame clones and lacks some. This table has roughly 850,000 clones, just over 95% appearing once. The sample comes from a study of shared clonotypes between healthy human individuals. In the naive CD8 group, cells lacked CD45RO and were positively selected for CCR7, so terminally differentiated effector memory CD45RA+ cells were left out. This receptor was obtained from a man in his thirties or forties in good health. Source material: naive CD8+ T cells sorted from blood.

This CDR3 reads CATSRGTGGDEQYF. DNA for the CDR3: TGTGCCACCAGCAGAGGGACAGGGGGGGACGAGCAGTACTTC. V and J are TRBV15 and TRBJ2-7, with 10 bases matching TRBD1. With 1 base clipped from V and 5 bases from J, the junction kept 2 bases outside the gene matches. Germline V lookup: CDR1 LNHNV, CDR2 YYDKDF (reference sequence). This CDR3 region has 14 residues.